Below are 12 T cell receptor beta chains sequenced from a single sample in a study of blood T cell repertoires in COVID-19. The method was immunoSEQ multiplex PCR; TCRdb's version includes in-frame clones alone and lacks a portion of them. The table has over 200,000 clones, 70% to 90% seen once; the top ten hold roughly 2.6%. The sequenced sample consisted of peripheral blood. The receptors were sampled from a man in his thirties or forties with COVID-19, enrolled during active disease.

This rearrangement joins TRBV15 to TRBJ2-7; 11 bases map to TRBD1. The CDR3 runs 16 residues. V gave up 4 bases and J gave up 4 bases; unmatched junction bases: 9. Germline V gene lookup returns CDR1 LNHNV and CDR2 YYDKDF (reference sequence). The CDR3 protein is CATSTDSGTGGYEQYF. CDR3 sequence (DNA): TGTGCCACCAGCACGGATTCCGGGACAGGGGGATACGAGCAGTACTTC.

The chain has TRBV18 and TRBJ2-1; no clear D gene. The CDR3 runs 13 residues. Germline CDR1 is KGHSH and CDR2 is LQKENI. The V end was cut by 2 bases, the J end by 10 bases, with 12 bases between. DNA of the CDR3: TGTGCCAGCTCACCAGGTCGAGGATACGAGCAGTTCTTC. Its protein product is CASSPGRGYEQFF.

The rearrangement uses TRBV30 and TRBJ1-6; D unresolved. Germline CDR1 and CDR2: GTSNPN and SVGIG (reference sequence). V was shortened by 1 base and J by 9 bases, with 10 bases between the two germline ends. The CDR3 has 13 amino acids. The CDR3: CAWSASVGSPLHF. The CDR3 nucleotides read TGTGCCTGGAGTGCTAGTGTGGGTTCACCCCTCCACTTT. Supplemented by reference TRBV30 and TRBJ1-6, the full variable domain reads SQTIHQWPATLVQPVGSPLSLECTVEGTSNPNLYWYRQAAGRGLQLLFYSVGIGQISSEVPQNLSASRPQDRQFILSSKKLLLSDSGFYLCAWSASVGSPLHFGNGTRLTVT.

J is TRBJ1-1 and V is TRBV5-6; D is possibly TRBD1 (6 bases). From germline, CDR1 is SGHDT and CDR2 YYEEEE. Trimming left V 6 bases short and J 3 bases short, with 12 bases between. The CDR3 spans 13 residues. CDR3 sequence (DNA): TGTGCCAGCAAATTGGGGGCCGACACTGAAGCTTTCTTT. It codes for CASKLGADTEAFF. Using reference TRBV5-6 and TRBJ1-1 for the parts outside the CDR3, the full variable domain is DAGVTQSPTHLIKTRGQQVTLRCSPKSGHDTVSWYQQALGQGPQFIFQYYEEEERQRGNFPDRFSGHQFPNYSSELNVNALLLGDSALYLCASKLGADTEAFFGQGTRLTVV.

This chain joins TRBV11-1 and TRBJ2-1, with TRBD1 as a possible D gene (6 bases). The CDR3 is made up of 14 amino acids. Germline CDR1 SGHAT, CDR2 FQDESV (reference sequence). The V gene lost 3 bases and the J gene lost 2 bases, with 8 bases spanning the gap. CDR3 loop: CASSFQGTYNEQFF. In DNA, the CDR3 is TGTGCCAGCAGCTTTCAGGGGACCTACAATGAGCAGTTCTTC.

CDR3: CAWRGGLRTEAFF. As DNA, the CDR3 is TGTGCCTGGAGAGGGGGATTGAGGACTGAAGCTTTCTTT. V gene TRBV30 combines with J gene TRBJ1-1; TRBD1 might be the D (6 bases). The V and J ends lost 3 bases and 5 bases respectively, with 13 bases between them. CDR1 GTSNPN and CDR2 SVGIG come from the germline V gene (reference sequence). This CDR3 contains 13 residues.

The chain recombines TRBV9 with TRBJ2-2; the match to TRBD2 covers 12 bases. Per germline, CDR1 SGDLS and CDR2 YYNGEE. This CDR3 has 16 amino acids. V trimming: 3 bases; J trimming: 7 bases; junction bases outside the gene matches: 7. CDR3 region: CASSAMPGLAGGELFF. The CDR3 nucleotides are TGTGCCAGCAGCGCCATGCCGGGACTAGCGGGCGGGGAGCTGTTTTTT.

The chain combines TRBV19 with TRBJ2-7, with a possible D match to TRBD2 (5 bases). The CDR3 sequence is 17 residues long. Germline V CDR1 and CDR2: LNHDA, SQIVND (reference sequence). The V and J ends lost 0 bases and 2 bases respectively, with 17 bases between them. CDR3 residues: CASSIDTPGSITYEQYF. CDR3 nucleotide sequence: TGTGCCAGTAGTATAGACACTCCGGGATCTATAACCTACGAGCAGTACTTC.

The rearrangement uses TRBV20-1 and TRBJ1-1; possibly TRBD1 for D (5 bases). V was trimmed by 6 bases and J by 6 bases, leaving 11 bases between them. CDR3 length: 11 residues. Per the germline V gene, CDR1 is DFQATT and CDR2 is SNEGSKA (reference sequence). Here the CDR3 reads CSALDSAEAFF. The DNA for the CDR3 is TGCAGTGCCCTCGACAGTGCTGAAGCTTTCTTT.

This clone was observed once. This chain uses TRBV27 with TRBJ2-7; a weak D match, TRBD2 (7 bases). In germline, CDR1 is MNHEY, CDR2 SMNVEV (reference sequence). With 3 bases removed from V and 2 bases from J, the gap between germline ends came to 17 bases. The CDR3 is 16 residues long. CDR3 nucleotides: TGTGCCAGCAGTTTGGGGGGGCAGGGTCGGACCTACGAGCAGTACTTC. Its translation: CASSLGGQGRTYEQYF.

V and J are TRBV18 and TRBJ2-6; D not certain. CDR3 size: 15 residues. V was cut by 3 bases and J by 0 bases, with 6 bases left in between. Germline V gene lookup returns CDR1 KGHSH and CDR2 LQKENI. The CDR3 spells CASSPRHSGANVLTF. CDR3 DNA: TGTGCCAGCTCACCTAGACACTCTGGGGCCAACGTCCTGACTTTC.

This chain joins TRBV4-3 and TRBJ2-1; 7 nucleotides align to TRBD1. V lost 0 bases to trimming and J lost 12 bases; unmatched junction nucleotides: 5. The CDR3 totals 13 residues. CDR1 is LGHNA and CDR2 is YSLEER in the germline V gene. DNA for the CDR3: TGCGCCAGCAGCCAAGACAGGGGGTTGTTGCAGTTCTTC. This codes for CASSQDRGLLQFF.